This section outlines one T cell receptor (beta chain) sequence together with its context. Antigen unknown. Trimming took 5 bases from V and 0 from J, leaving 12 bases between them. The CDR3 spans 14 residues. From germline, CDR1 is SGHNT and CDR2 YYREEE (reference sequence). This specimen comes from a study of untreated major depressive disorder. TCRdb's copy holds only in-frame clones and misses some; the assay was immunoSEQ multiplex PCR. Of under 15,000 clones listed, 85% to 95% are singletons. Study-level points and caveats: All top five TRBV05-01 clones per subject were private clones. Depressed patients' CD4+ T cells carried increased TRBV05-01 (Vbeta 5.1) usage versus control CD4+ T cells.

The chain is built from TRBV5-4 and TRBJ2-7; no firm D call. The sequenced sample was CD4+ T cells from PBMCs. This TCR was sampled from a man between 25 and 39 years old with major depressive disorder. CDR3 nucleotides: TGTGCCAGCAGATTTGGACCCAGCTCCTACGAGCAGTACTTC. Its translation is CASRFGPSSYEQYF.